This TCR beta chain is drawn from a study of shared clonotypes between healthy human individuals. Notes on the study in general: The researchers took only blood, and tissue repertoires probably look different.

Naive CD8 cells comprised CD45RO-negative, CCR7-positively selected cells, excluding terminally differentiated effector memory CD45RA+ cells. Sequenced by immunoSEQ multiplex PCR; TCRdb stores in-frame clones only, minus some. The sample shows hundreds of thousands of clones, around 95% of them seen only once. The CDR3 runs to 16 residues. The germline V gene has CDR1 LNHDA and CDR2 SQIVND (reference sequence). Germline trimming cut 5 bases from V and 3 bases from J; bases unmatched to any gene: 5. In the case of this clone: Its cognate antigen is unknown.

The sample was naive CD8+ T cells sorted from blood. The chain uses TRBV19 and TRBJ2-1; 12 bases are shared with TRBD2. The clonotype comes from a woman in her thirties in good health. This chain's CDR3 is CASSSRTSGVYNEQFF. The CDR3 DNA sequence: TGTGCCAGTAGTTCGAGGACTAGCGGGGTCTACAATGAGCAGTTCTTC.